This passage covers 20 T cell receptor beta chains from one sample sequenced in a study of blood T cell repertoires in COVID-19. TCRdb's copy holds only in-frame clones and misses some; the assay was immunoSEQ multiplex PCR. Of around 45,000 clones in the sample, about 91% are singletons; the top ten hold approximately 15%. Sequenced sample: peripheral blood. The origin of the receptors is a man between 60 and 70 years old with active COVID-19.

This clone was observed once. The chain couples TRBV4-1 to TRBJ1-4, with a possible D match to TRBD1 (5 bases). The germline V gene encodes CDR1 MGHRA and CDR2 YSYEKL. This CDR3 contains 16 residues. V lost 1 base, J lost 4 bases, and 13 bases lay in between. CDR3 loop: CASSQGHGGVNEKLFF. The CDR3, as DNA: TGCGCCAGCAGCCAAGGCCACGGGGGAGTTAATGAAAAACTGTTTTTT.

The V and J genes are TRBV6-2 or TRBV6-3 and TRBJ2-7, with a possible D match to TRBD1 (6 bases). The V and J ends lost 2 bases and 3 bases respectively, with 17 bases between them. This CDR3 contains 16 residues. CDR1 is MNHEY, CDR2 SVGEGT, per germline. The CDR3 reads CASSYAAWTEGYEQYF. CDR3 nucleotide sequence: TGTGCCAGCAGTTACGCCGCGTGGACAGAAGGCTACGAGCAGTACTTC.

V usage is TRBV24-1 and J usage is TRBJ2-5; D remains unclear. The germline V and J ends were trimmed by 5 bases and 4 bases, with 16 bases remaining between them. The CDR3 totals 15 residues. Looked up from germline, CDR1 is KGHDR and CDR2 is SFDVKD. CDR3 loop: CATSAPALDGETQYF. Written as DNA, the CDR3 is TGTGCCACCAGTGCCCCCGCCCTAGATGGAGAGACCCAGTACTTC.

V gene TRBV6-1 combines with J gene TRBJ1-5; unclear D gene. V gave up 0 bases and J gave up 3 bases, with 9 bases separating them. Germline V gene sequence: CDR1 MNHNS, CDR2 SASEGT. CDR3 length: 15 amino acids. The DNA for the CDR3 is TGTGCCAGCAGTGAAGCGTTACACGACAATCAGCCCCAGCATTTT. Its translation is CASSEALHDNQPQHF.

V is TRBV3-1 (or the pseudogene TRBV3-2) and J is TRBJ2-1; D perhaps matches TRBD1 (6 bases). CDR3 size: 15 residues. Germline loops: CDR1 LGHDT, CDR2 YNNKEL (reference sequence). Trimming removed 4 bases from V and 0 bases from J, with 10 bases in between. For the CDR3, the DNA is TGTGCCAGCAGCCGGGGGCGTCTCTCCTACAATGAGCAGTTCTTC. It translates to CASSRGRLSYNEQFF.

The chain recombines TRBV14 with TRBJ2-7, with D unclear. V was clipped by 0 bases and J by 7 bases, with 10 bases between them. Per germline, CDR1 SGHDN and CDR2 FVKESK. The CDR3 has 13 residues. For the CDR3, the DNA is TGTGCCAGCAGCCAAGATCGTAGTAGTGAGCAGTACTTC. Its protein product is CASSQDRSSEQYF.

Written as DNA, the CDR3 is TGTGCCAGTAGTAAATACCAGGGGTCTGCGAATGGCTACACCTTC. Protein: CASSKYQGSANGYTF. This chain uses TRBV19 with TRBJ1-2; D is perhaps TRBD1 (6 bases). Germline assignment: CDR1 LNHDA and CDR2 SQIVND (reference sequence). This CDR3 comprises 15 residues. V lost 4 bases and J lost 6, with 18 bases in between. Full variable domain (rest looked up from reference TRBV19 and TRBJ1-2): DGGITQSPKYLFRKEGQNVTLSCEQNLNHDAMYWYRQDPGQGLRLIYYSQIVNDFQKGDIAEGYSVSREKKESFPLTVTSAQKNPTAFYLCASSKYQGSANGYTFGSGTRLTVV.

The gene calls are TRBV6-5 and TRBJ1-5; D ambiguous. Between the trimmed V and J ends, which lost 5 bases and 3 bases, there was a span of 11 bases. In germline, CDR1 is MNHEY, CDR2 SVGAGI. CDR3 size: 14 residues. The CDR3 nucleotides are TGTGCCAGCAGTAGCCTACTGGTCAATCAGCCCCAGCATTTT. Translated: CASSSLLVNQPQHF.

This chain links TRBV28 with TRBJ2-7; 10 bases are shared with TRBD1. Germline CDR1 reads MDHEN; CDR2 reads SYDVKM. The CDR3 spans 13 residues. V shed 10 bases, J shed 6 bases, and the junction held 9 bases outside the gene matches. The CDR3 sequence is CATTRQGASEQYF. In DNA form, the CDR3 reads TGTGCCACCACCAGACAGGGGGCTTCCGAGCAGTACTTC.

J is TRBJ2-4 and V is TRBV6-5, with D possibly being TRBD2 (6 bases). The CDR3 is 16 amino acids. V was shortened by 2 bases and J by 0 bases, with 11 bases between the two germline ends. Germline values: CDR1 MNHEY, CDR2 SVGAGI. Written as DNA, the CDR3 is TGTGCCAGCAGTTACGGGGCGGGGCTAGCCAAAAACATTCAGTACTTC. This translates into CASSYGAGLAKNIQYF.

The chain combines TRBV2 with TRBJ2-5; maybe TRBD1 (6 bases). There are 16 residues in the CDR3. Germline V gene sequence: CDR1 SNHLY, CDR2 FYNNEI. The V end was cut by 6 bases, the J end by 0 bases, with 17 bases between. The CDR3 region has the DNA TGTGCCAGCAGCAACACAGGGTCTGGCTACCAAGAGACCCAGTACTTC. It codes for CASSNTGSGYQETQYF.

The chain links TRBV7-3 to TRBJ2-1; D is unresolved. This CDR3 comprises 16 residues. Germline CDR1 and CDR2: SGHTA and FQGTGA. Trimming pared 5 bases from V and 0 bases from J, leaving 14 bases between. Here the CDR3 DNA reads TGTGCCAGCAGCCCCCGACTCTTGAGCTCCTACAATGAGCAGTTCTTC. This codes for CASSPRLLSSYNEQFF.

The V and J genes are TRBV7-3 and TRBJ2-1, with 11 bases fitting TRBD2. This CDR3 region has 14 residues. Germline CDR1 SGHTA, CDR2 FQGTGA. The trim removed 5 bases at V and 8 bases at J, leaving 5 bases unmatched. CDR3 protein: CASSLLAGVDEQFF. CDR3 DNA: TGTGCCAGCAGCCTACTAGCGGGAGTCGATGAGCAGTTCTTC.

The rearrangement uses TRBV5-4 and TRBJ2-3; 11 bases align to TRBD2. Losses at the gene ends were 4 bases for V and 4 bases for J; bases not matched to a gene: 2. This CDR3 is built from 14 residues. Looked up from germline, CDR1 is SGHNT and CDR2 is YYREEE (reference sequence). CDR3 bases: TGTGCCAGCAGCCAGACTAGCGGGGCAGATACGCAGTATTTT. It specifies CASSQTSGADTQYF.

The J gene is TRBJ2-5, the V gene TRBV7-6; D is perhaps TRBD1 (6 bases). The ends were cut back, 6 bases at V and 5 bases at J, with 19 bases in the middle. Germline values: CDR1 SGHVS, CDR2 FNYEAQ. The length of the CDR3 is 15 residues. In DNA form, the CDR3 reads TGTGCCAGCAGTAACGGGCAGGGTCAGGGGGAGACCCAGTACTTC. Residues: CASSNGQGQGETQYF.

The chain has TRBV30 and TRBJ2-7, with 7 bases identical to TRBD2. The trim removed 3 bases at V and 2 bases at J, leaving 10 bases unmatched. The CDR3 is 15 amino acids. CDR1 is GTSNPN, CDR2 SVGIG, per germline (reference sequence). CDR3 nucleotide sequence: TGTGCCTGGAGGGTGACGGGAGCGGGGACCTACGAGCAGTACTTC. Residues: CAWRVTGAGTYEQYF.

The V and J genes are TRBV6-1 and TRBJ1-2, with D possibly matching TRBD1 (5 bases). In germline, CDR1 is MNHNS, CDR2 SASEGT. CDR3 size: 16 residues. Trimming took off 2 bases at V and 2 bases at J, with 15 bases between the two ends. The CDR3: CASSEMVGPRNYGYTF. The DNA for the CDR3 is TGTGCCAGCAGTGAAATGGTGGGGCCCAGAAACTATGGCTACACCTTC.

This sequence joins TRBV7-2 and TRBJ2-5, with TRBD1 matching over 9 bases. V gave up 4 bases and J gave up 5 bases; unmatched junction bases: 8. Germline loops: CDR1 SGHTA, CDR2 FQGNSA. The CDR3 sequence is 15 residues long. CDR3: CASSSSGTGLETQYF. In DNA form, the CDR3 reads TGTGCCAGCAGCTCCTCCGGGACAGGGCTGGAGACCCAGTACTTC.

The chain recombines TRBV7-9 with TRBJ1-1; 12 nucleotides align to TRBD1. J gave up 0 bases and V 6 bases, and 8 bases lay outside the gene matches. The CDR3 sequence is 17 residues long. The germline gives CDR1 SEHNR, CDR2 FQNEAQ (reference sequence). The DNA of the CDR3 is TGTGCCAGCAGTCCCACAGGGACAGGGGGCTTGAACACTGAAGCTTTCTTT. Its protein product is CASSPTGTGGLNTEAFF.

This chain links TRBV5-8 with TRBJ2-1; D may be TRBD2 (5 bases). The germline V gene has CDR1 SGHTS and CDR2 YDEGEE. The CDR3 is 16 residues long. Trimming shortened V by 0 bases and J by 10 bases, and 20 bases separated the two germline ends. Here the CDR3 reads CASSLVGGLSAFEQFF. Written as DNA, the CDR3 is TGTGCCAGCAGCTTGGTAGGAGGCCTTAGTGCTTTCGAGCAGTTCTTC.